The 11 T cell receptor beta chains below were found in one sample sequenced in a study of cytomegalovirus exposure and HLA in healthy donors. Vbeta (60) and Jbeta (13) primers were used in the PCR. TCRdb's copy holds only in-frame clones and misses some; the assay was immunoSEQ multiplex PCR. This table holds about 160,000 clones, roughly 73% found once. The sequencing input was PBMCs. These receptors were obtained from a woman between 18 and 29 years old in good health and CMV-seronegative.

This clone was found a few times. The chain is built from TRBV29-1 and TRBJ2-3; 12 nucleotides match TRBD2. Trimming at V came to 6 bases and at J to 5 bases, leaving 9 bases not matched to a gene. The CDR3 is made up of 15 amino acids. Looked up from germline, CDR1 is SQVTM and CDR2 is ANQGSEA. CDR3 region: CSVPLAGGIVDTQYF. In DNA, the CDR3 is TGCAGCGTGCCCCTAGCGGGAGGGATAGTAGATACGCAGTATTTT.

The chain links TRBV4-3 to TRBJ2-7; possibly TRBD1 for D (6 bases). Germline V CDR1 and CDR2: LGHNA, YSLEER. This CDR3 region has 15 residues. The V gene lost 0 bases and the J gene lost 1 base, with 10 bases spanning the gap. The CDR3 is CASSQDSRGSYEQYF. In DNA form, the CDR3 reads TGCGCCAGCAGCCAAGATAGCAGGGGTTCCTACGAGCAGTACTTC.

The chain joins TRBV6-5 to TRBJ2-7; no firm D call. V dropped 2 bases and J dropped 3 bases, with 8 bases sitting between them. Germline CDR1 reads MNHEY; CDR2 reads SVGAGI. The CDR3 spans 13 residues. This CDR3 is CASSYRTGYEQYF. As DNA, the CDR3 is TGTGCCAGCAGTTACCGAACGGGCTACGAGCAGTACTTC.

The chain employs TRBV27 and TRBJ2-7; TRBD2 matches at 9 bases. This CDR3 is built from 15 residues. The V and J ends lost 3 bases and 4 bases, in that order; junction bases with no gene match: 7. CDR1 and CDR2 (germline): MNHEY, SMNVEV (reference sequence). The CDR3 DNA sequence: TGTGCCAGCAGTTTTGGTAGCGGGAGCAGGTACGAGCAGTACGTC. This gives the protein CASSFGSGSRYEQYV.

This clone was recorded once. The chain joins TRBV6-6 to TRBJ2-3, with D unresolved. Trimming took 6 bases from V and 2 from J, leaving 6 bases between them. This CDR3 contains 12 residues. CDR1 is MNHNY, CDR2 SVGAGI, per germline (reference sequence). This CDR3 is CASRWPTDTQYF. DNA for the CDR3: TGTGCCAGCAGATGGCCCACAGATACGCAGTATTTT.

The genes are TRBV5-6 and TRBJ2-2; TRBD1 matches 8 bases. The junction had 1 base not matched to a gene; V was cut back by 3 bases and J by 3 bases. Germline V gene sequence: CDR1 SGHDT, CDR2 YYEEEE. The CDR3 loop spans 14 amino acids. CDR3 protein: CASSWGQDTGELFF. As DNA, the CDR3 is TGTGCCAGCAGCTGGGGACAGGACACCGGGGAGCTGTTTTTT. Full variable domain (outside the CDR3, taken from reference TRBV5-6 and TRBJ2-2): DAGVTQSPTHLIKTRGQQVTLRCSPKSGHDTVSWYQQALGQGPQFIFQYYEEEERQRGNFPDRFSGHQFPNYSSELNVNALLLGDSALYLCASSWGQDTGELFFGEGSRLTVL.

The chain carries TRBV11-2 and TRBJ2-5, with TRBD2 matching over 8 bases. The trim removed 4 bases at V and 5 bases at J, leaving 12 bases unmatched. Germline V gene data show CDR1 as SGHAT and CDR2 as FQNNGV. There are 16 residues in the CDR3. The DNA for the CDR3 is TGTGCCAGCAGCTCTCTACCGGGACTAGAGTCGGAGACCCAGTACTTC. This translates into CASSSLPGLESETQYF.

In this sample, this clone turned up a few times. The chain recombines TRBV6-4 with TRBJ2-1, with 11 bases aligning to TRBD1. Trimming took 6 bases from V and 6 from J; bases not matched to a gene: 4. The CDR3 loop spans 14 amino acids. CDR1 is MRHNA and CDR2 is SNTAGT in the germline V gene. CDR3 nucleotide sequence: TGTGCCAGCAGCCCCGGGACAGGGGGCAATGAGCAGTTCTTC. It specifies CASSPGTGGNEQFF.

CDR3 sequence: CASSPPGQGPYEQYV. CDR3 coding DNA: TGTGCCAGCAGTCCTCCGGGACAGGGACCCTACGAGCAGTACGTC. J is TRBJ2-7 and V is TRBV27, with 9 nucleotides matching TRBD1. After removal of 5 bases from V and 2 bases from J, the junction contained 7 bases not matched to a gene. The germline V gene has CDR1 MNHEY and CDR2 SMNVEV (reference sequence). The CDR3 has 15 amino acids.

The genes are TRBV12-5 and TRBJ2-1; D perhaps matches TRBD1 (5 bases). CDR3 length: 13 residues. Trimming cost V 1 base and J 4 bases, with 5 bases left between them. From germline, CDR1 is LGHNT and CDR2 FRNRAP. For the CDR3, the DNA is TGTGCTAGTGGTTTGGGACAGTACAATGAGCAGTTCTTC. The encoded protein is CASGLGQYNEQFF.

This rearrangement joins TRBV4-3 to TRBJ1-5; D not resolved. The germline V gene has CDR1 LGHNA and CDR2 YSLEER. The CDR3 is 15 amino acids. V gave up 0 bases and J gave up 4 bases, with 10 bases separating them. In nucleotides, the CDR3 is TGCGCCAGCAGCCAAGATCGAGATTCAAATCAGCCCCAGCATTTT. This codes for CASSQDRDSNQPQHF.